Following are 29 T cell receptor beta chains from one sample sequenced in a study of graft-versus-host responses after intestinal transplantation. Clones were read by immunoSEQ multiplex PCR, and TCRdb kept only the in-frame ones, dropping some. This table has some 90,000 clones, around 90% appearing once. Their recognized antigens are unknown. Sequencing used unstimulated CD4+ T cells sorted from spleen or lymph node cells, obtained before intestinal transplant. The receptors stem from a human donor who received an intestinal transplant.

This chain uses TRBV6-1 with TRBJ1-5; no firm D call. CDR3 length: 14 amino acids. The V end lost 3 bases, the J end lost 1 base, and 7 bases lay between the germline ends. The V gene's germline CDR1 is MNHNS and CDR2 SASEGT. The CDR3 bases are TGTGCCAGCAGTGATTACGGGAGCAATCAGCCCCAGCATTTT. It specifies CASSDYGSNQPQHF.

The CDR3 region is CASSQRWGASGNTIYF. The CDR3 DNA reads TGTGCCAGCAGCCAGAGATGGGGCGCCTCTGGAAACACCATATATTTT. The chain links TRBV7-9 to TRBJ1-3; D is perhaps TRBD1 (5 bases). V lost 5 bases, J lost 0 bases, and 14 bases lay in between. The CDR3 extends over 16 amino acids. The V gene's germline CDR1 is SEHNR and CDR2 FQNEAQ (reference sequence).

This chain connects TRBV5-1 to TRBJ2-2; weak D call: TRBD1 (5 bases). V gave up 1 base and J gave up 7 bases, with 14 bases separating them. The CDR3 covers 15 residues. Germline lookup yields CDR1 SGHRS and CDR2 YFSETQ. Here the CDR3 DNA reads TGCGCCAGCAGCTTGTTGGGGCAGGGCGTCGGGGAGCTGTTTTTT. Translating it yields CASSLLGQGVGELFF.

This chain uses TRBV6-1 with TRBJ1-2; D may be TRBD1 (6 bases). Germline lookup yields CDR1 MNHNS and CDR2 SASEGT. Trimming removed 7 bases from V and 9 bases from J, with 24 bases in between. This CDR3 region has 15 residues. CDR3 nucleotide sequence: TGTGCCAGCACCCAAGCGGGGGGCGGCTTCGTTAGCTACACCTTC. Residues: CASTQAGGGFVSYTF.

A note on this clone: At the DNA level, this CDR3 is encoded by other sequences in the same sample as well. The genes are TRBV6-5 and TRBJ1-6; 10 bases line up with TRBD1. The trim removed 9 bases at V and 14 bases at J, leaving 13 bases unmatched. The CDR3 has 14 residues. CDR1 is MNHEY, CDR2 SVGAGI, per germline. The CDR3 DNA reads TGTGCCAGTACCGTCGGACAGGGGGTGCGGGCCCTCCACTTT. It translates to CASTVGQGVRALHF.

This clone has a single count. The chain is built from TRBV4-1 and TRBJ1-4; 8 nucleotides align to TRBD1. This CDR3 has 17 residues. After removal of 1 base from V and 4 bases from J, the junction contained 8 bases not matched to a gene. Germline lookup yields CDR1 MGHRA and CDR2 YSYEKL. The CDR3 spells CASSQGDRRYFNEKLFF. The CDR3 nucleotides read TGCGCCAGCAGCCAAGGGGACAGGCGCTATTTTAATGAAAAACTGTTTTTT.

This rearrangement joins TRBV7-9 to TRBJ2-3; 7 bases align to TRBD1. V gave up 5 bases and J gave up 7 bases; unmatched junction bases: 3. The CDR3 length is 12 residues. Per the germline V gene, CDR1 is SEHNR and CDR2 is FQNEAQ (reference sequence). In DNA, the CDR3 is TGTGCCAGCAGCCAGGGACAGCATACGCAGTATTTT. This translates into CASSQGQHTQYF.

The DNA of the CDR3 is TGTGCCAGAAGCCCAACTTCCGACAGGCCCCGCACTGAAGCTTTCTTT. Protein: CARSPTSDRPRTEAFF. The chain employs TRBV5-3 and TRBJ1-1; D is perhaps TRBD1 (6 bases). TRBV5-3 is designated an ORF whose function remains uncertain. This CDR3 has 16 residues. V was clipped by 4 bases and J by 4 bases, with 20 bases between them.

The chain has TRBV5-1 and TRBJ2-3; D is perhaps TRBD2 (5 bases). This CDR3 is built from 14 residues. Germline-derived CDR1 and CDR2 are SGHRS and YFSETQ. V shed 4 bases and J shed 0 bases, with 9 bases lying between them. This chain's CDR3 is CASSNGVSTDTQYF. The CDR3 bases are TGCGCCAGCAGCAACGGGGTTAGCACAGATACGCAGTATTTT.

The V gene is TRBV9, the J gene TRBJ1-6; unclear D gene. Germline assignment: CDR1 SGDLS and CDR2 YYNGEE. The length of the CDR3 is 16 residues. V lost 0 bases and J 8 bases, leaving 15 bases between the germline ends. CDR3 sequence reads: CASSVEGGPRDSPLHF. In DNA form, the CDR3 reads TGTGCCAGCAGCGTAGAAGGTGGTCCGCGGGATTCACCCCTCCACTTT.

V is TRBV10-3 and J is TRBJ1-6; maybe TRBD1 (6 bases). Germline V gene data show CDR1 as ENHRY and CDR2 as SYGVKD. The V end lost 2 bases, the J end lost 7 bases, and 9 bases lay between the germline ends. The length of the CDR3 is 14 residues. CDR3 residues: CAISEDRQNSPLHF. CDR3 bases: TGTGCCATCAGTGAGGACAGGCAGAATTCACCCCTCCACTTT.

The CDR3 nucleotides are TGCGCCAGCAGCCAAGAAGGAGCGGGGGGCCCCGGGAAGACCCAGTACTTC. It codes for CASSQEGAGGPGKTQYF. The chain recombines TRBV4-1 with TRBJ2-5, with 9 bases matching TRBD2. CDR1 and CDR2 (germline): MGHRA, YSYEKL. CDR3 length: 17 amino acids. Unmatched junction bases numbered 11, after V lost 0 bases and J lost 6 bases.

The chain is built from TRBV9 and TRBJ2-7; 8 bases map to TRBD2. Germline assignment: CDR1 SGDLS and CDR2 YYNGEE. This CDR3 region has 15 residues. Trimming at V came to 4 bases and at J to 3 bases, leaving 9 bases not matched to a gene. The CDR3 spells CASSHSGGPLYEQYF. The CDR3 nucleotides are TGTGCCAGCAGCCATTCGGGGGGGCCTCTCTACGAGCAGTACTTC. Based on the CDR3 plus reference TRBV9 and TRBJ2-7, the full variable domain is DSGVTQTPKHLITATGQRVTLRCSPRSGDLSVYWYQQSLDQGLQFLIQYYNGEERAKGNILERFSAQQFPDLHSELNLSSLELGDSALYFCASSHSGGPLYEQYFGPGTRLTVT.

A remark on this clone: Other DNA sequences in this sample translate to the same CDR3. The J gene is TRBJ1-5, the V gene TRBV29-1; D perhaps matches TRBD1 (5 bases). CDR1 is SQVTM, CDR2 ANQGSEA, per germline. This CDR3 contains 11 residues. The CDR3 nucleotides read TGCACTGTGGGTAAGGGGCAGCCCCAGCATTTT. Translated: CTVGKGQPQHF.

The chain recombines TRBV9 with TRBJ1-2; D remains ambiguous. Looked up from germline, CDR1 is SGDLS and CDR2 is YYNGEE. CDR3 length: 14 residues. Trimming pared 0 bases from V and 8 bases from J, leaving 14 bases between. CDR3 amino acids: CASSVGLRDSGYTF. The CDR3 coding sequence is TGTGCCAGCAGCGTAGGTCTGAGGGATAGCGGCTACACCTTC.

The V call is TRBV7-9, the J call TRBJ2-1; TRBD2 agrees at 7 bases. Germline loops: CDR1 SEHNR, CDR2 FQNEAQ (reference sequence). Germline trimming cut 5 bases from V and 7 bases from J; bases unmatched to any gene: 11. This CDR3 has 15 residues. The DNA for the CDR3 is TGTGCCAGCAGCCCACGGTGGGGGGGACCGAATGAGCAGTTCTTC. It specifies CASSPRWGGPNEQFF.

This chain connects TRBV29-1 to TRBJ2-5, with D perhaps TRBD1 (6 bases). The CDR3 runs 12 residues. The V gene lost 5 bases and the J gene lost 0 bases, with 7 bases spanning the gap. Germline CDR1 and CDR2: SQVTM and ANQGSEA. For the CDR3, the DNA is TGCAGCGTTCGACAGGACCAAGAGACCCAGTACTTC. Translation: CSVRQDQETQYF.

This chain uses TRBV7-9 with TRBJ2-7, with TRBD2 identical over 8 bases. The CDR3 loop spans 14 amino acids. Trimming cost V 5 bases and J 9 bases; bases outside gene matches: 12. Germline assignment: CDR1 SEHNR and CDR2 FQNEAQ (reference sequence). In DNA form, the CDR3 reads TGTGCCAGCAGCCTGGCGGGGGGCCCTATGTCGCAGTACTTC. This codes for CASSLAGGPMSQYF.

The rearrangement links TRBV2 to TRBJ1-1; perhaps TRBD1 as D (5 bases). Germline CDR1 reads SNHLY; CDR2 reads FYNNEI. The CDR3 is made up of 13 amino acids. Trimming took off 6 bases at V and 1 base at J, with 9 bases between the two ends. CDR3 DNA sequence: TGTGCCAGCAGACCCGACAGGAACACTGAAGCTTTCTTT. Translated: CASRPDRNTEAFF.

The chain links TRBV10-3 to TRBJ2-7, with TRBD2 as a possible D gene (6 bases). The germline V gene has CDR1 ENHRY and CDR2 SYGVKD. Trimming left V 7 bases short and J 0 bases short, with 19 bases between. The CDR3 covers 16 residues. CDR3 loop: CAIKPDRDSYSYEQYF. The CDR3 DNA is TGTGCCATCAAGCCTGACCGGGACTCCTACTCCTACGAGCAGTACTTC.

J is TRBJ2-2 and V is TRBV5-4; 9 bases align to TRBD1. The CDR3 covers 16 residues. Germline lookup yields CDR1 SGHNT and CDR2 YYREEE (reference sequence). Trimming cost V 4 bases and J 5 bases; bases outside gene matches: 9. The CDR3 DNA reads TGTGCCAGCAGCCTGACAGGGGGGGTGGGGACCGGGGAGCTGTTTTTT. Protein sequence: CASSLTGGVGTGELFF.

The chain joins TRBV6-6 to TRBJ1-1, with D hard to call. V was clipped by 5 bases and J by 1 base, with 11 bases between them. Looked up from germline, CDR1 is MNHNY and CDR2 is SVGAGI (reference sequence). This CDR3 is built from 14 residues. CDR3 region: CASSPPPGNTEAFF. The CDR3, as DNA: TGTGCCAGCAGTCCCCCCCCGGGGAACACTGAAGCTTTCTTT.

Here the CDR3 DNA reads TGTGCCAGCAGCGCCCTAGCGGGGGTCGTAGATACGCAGTATTTT. Encoded protein: CASSALAGVVDTQYF. V and J are TRBV9 and TRBJ2-3; TRBD2 aligns across 10 bases. The CDR3 loop spans 15 amino acids. Germline V gene data show CDR1 as SGDLS and CDR2 as YYNGEE. Trimming removed 3 bases from V and 5 bases from J; junction bases left unmatched: 6.

This rearrangement joins TRBV2 to TRBJ1-3, with 8 positions matching TRBD1. This CDR3 region has 17 residues. J gave up 13 bases and V 2 bases, and 19 bases lay outside the gene matches. The germline gives CDR1 SNHLY, CDR2 FYNNEI. The CDR3 is CASSESSPGQVSYLIYF. The CDR3 DNA follows: TGTGCCAGCAGTGAATCTTCTCCGGGACAGGTTTCTTACCTAATATATTTT.

The chain links TRBV5-1 to TRBJ1-5, with 8 nucleotides matching TRBD1. Germline V lookup: CDR1 SGHRS, CDR2 YFSETQ. Germline trimming cut 4 bases from V and 7 bases from J; bases unmatched to any gene: 7. CDR3 length: 14 residues. The CDR3 nucleotides read TGCGCCAGCAGCCAGGGACAGGCGGGGCAGCCCCAGCATTTT. As protein: CASSQGQAGQPQHF.

The chain joins TRBV10-3 to TRBJ2-3, with D possibly matching TRBD1 (5 bases). V was shortened by 6 bases and J by 2 bases, with 18 bases between the two germline ends. CDR1 ENHRY and CDR2 SYGVKD come from the germline V gene. This CDR3 region has 16 residues. The DNA for the CDR3 is TGTGCCATCAGCAAACTACAGGAGACGATCACAGATACGCAGTATTTT. Protein sequence: CAISKLQETITDTQYF.

The V call is TRBV10-3, the J call TRBJ1-1; D is unresolved. The CDR3 extends over 13 amino acids. Trimming took off 7 bases at V and 1 base at J, with 10 bases between the two ends. CDR1 ENHRY and CDR2 SYGVKD come from the germline V gene. The CDR3 region is CAINPTGNTEAFF. In nucleotides, the CDR3 is TGTGCCATCAATCCGACGGGGAACACTGAAGCTTTCTTT.

The chain combines TRBV11-2 with TRBJ1-1; the D gene is possibly TRBD1 (6 bases). The V end was cut by 4 bases, the J end by 5 bases, with 17 bases between. The CDR3 spans 15 residues. CDR1 is SGHAT and CDR2 is FQNNGV in the germline V gene. The chain's CDR3 is CASSSQVGRGTEAFF. The CDR3 nucleotides are TGTGCCAGCAGCTCTCAGGTGGGAAGGGGGACTGAAGCTTTCTTT.

This sequence joins TRBV9 and TRBJ1-3, with 8 nucleotides matching TRBD1. The junction had 18 bases not matched to a gene; V was cut back by 3 bases and J by 1 base. The CDR3 spans 20 residues. CDR1 is SGDLS and CDR2 is YYNGEE in the germline V gene. The CDR3 reads CASSELGQGVGMGSGNTIYF. The CDR3 bases are TGTGCCAGCAGCGAACTTGGACAGGGAGTTGGGATGGGGTCTGGAAACACCATATATTTT.